This T cell receptor (beta chain) comes out of a study of shared clonotypes between healthy human individuals (dated by TCRdb to 2020 to 2021). Looking at the study overall: The cohort comprised two women and three men aged 18 to 49 years. Per donor, leukapheresis produced somewhere between about 0.85 and 8.9 billion PBMCs. For each donor, CD4 naive and CD4 memory were each run on three plates, CD8 naive on two plates, and CD8 memory on one plate. To increase sequencing depth and limit assay-specific biases, different laboratories used diverse techniques to prepare libraries and sequence TCR repertoires. Blood TCR repertoires of about 5 healthy adults were deeply sequenced to estimate repertoire size and the extent of clonotype sharing between individuals. What the authors observed across the whole study: Pairwise subsampling led to the expectation that sequencing depth would affect the degree of clonotype sharing among donors. Only blood was sampled, and tissue TCR repertoires likely differ from those in blood. Incomplete sequencing was indicated by rarefaction of sorted-subset datasets, despite the large sequencing depth. Approximately 5% of naive CD4, around 4% of naive CD8, approximately 2% of memory CD4, and more than 0.35% of memory CD8 clonotypes were shared across several donors. Larger estimated clonotype richness was generally found for naive subsets than for memory subsets. The small number of donors limited the genetic and exposure-history diversity represented. Compared with non-shared clonotypes, the clonotypes found in all four sorted-subset donors had higher generation probabilities.

Donors were healthy HIV-negative adults with no recently reported acute infections or vaccinations. Every donor was a Caucasian adult residing in Nashville, Tennessee, USA. CD4+ T cells were enriched through magnetic negative selection, after which naive cells were positively selected on CD45RA and the remaining negative fraction served as the memory subset. After blood collection by leukapheresis, PBMCs were isolated using Ficoll-Histopaque density gradient centrifugation and then cryopreserved in the vapor phase of liquid nitrogen. Analytical flow cytometry was used to check the purity and quantity of every magnetically sorted T cell population. Genomic DNA was isolated from each sorted fraction and quantified by UV absorbance on a Nanodrop 2000c. In the case of this clone: The clone's antigen remains unknown. Base qualities are missing; no much larger clone stands one base away.

TCR CDR3 regions were amplified from genomic DNA by multiplex PCR using the deep immunoSEQ assay. Extracted genomic DNA from each cell subset was spread evenly across all wells of several immunoSEQ 96-well plates, with each plate serving as a replicate. For sorted subsets, roughly 190 ng of genomic DNA, equivalent to some 30,000 T cell genomes, went into each replicate PCR. Purified libraries were measured with a Qubit 3.0 fluorometer, size-checked on a Bioanalyzer 2100, and measured again with the KAPA Library Quantification kit. A separate single-read 150-cycle Illumina NextSeq 550 flow cell was used to sequence each immunoSEQ 96-well plate. For the original study's pipeline: Because the immunoSEQ output held only junctional sequences and lacked quality scores, the filtering could not match the filtering applied to full-length reads. Sequences were annotated with PyIR, a Python wrapper for IgBLAST v1.9, using IMGT germline references to assign V/J genes and CDR3. Any read was removed if the V/J assignment was weak (E-value above 1e-6), the CDR3 was missing, or the read contained stop codons, out-of-frame junctions, or ambiguous translated residues. V3J clonotypes were defined as sequences sharing the same inferred V gene, J gene, and CDR3 amino acid sequence. The percentage overlap between two repertoires was calculated by dividing the number of shared unique clonotypes by the size of the smaller repertoire. Three approaches were used to assess repertoire richness: RTK rarefaction, the Chao1 estimator, and Recon v2.1 estimates of unobserved clonotypes. OLGA was used to compute generation probabilities for all TCRbeta clonotypes that the gDNA method yielded from a handful of donors. TCRdb stores this immuneACCESS table with in-frame sequences only. Part of the clones is absent; in the studies checked, under half of the shortfall reflects unresolved V genes, and no reason is known for the rest. V and J calls and clone size are given by that table; D and trimming were obtained from the DNA. This sample has about 1 million clones in its table, and more than 65% of those were observed once. Together, the top ten hold about 1.5% of the sample.

Reading the germline V gene gives CDR1 SNHLY and CDR2 FYNNEI. The CDR3 goes from the cysteine to the phenylalanine over 15 residues. Only the CDR3 part of the read is kept: 45 bases, read in frame from the first base. The germline ends are 11 bases apart after V is trimmed by 4 bases and J by 2 bases. This clonotype was obtained from a man aged 18 to 35 in good health. This chain is built from TRBV2 and TRBJ2-2; the D gene assignment is ambiguous. What was sequenced was memory CD4+ T cells sorted from blood. The meaning of the sample's cell subset or site label: CD45RA-negative fraction. The CDR3 protein is CASSVWQLNTGELFF. The nucleotides are TGTGCCAGCAGTGTTTGGCAGTTAAACACCGGGGAGCTGTTTTTT.